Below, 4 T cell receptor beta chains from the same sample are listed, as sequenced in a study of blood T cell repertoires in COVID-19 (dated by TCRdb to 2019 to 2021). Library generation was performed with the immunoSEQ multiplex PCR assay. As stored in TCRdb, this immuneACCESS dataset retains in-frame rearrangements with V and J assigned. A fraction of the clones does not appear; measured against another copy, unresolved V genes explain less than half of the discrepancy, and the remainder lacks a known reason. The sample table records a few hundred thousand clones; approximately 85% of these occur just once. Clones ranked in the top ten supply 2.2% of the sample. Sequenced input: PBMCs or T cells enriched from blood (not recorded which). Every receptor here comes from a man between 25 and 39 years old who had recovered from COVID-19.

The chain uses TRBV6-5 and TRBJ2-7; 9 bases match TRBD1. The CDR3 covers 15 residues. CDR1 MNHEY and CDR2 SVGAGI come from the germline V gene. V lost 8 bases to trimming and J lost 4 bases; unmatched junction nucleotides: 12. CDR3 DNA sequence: TGTGCCAGCCGCGTTAGCGGACAGGGGTTATACGAGCAGTACTTC. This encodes CASRVSGQGLYEQYF.

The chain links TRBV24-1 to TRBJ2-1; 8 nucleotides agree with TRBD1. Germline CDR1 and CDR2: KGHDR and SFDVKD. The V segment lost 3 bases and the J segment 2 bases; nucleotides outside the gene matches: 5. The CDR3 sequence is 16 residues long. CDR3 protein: CATSDTRQGTYNEQFF. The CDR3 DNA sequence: TGTGCCACCAGTGATACCCGACAGGGGACCTACAATGAGCAGTTCTTC.

The CDR3 sequence is CASSYSEVQPLHF. CDR3 coding DNA: TGTGCCAGCAGTTACTCGGAGGTTCAACCCCTCCACTTT. This sequence joins TRBV6-5 and TRBJ1-6; D unresolved. The CDR3 is 13 residues long. Per germline, CDR1 MNHEY and CDR2 SVGAGI. The V and J ends lost 0 bases and 12 bases respectively, with 9 bases between them.

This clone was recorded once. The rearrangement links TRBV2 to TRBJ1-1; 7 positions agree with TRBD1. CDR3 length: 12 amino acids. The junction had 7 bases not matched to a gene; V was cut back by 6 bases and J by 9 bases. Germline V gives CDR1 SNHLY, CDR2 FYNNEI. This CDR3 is CASSDRAFQAFF. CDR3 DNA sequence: TGTGCCAGCAGCGACAGGGCATTCCAAGCTTTCTTT.